This TCR beta chain was identified in a study of blood T cells in healthy people across ages. General study points: Donor CMV status, an unknown factor, possibly confounded changes in expanded clonotypes. Estimates drawn from one million T cells were deemed to understate diversity. Long-lived donors carried more naive CD4+ cells and greater diversity than aged donors.

This clonotype came up a few times. Its antigen is currently unknown. A second roughly 6 to 11 cycle PCR used barcoded and J-beta primers. TCRdb re-derived calls from the 5' RACE reads in MiXCR, one entry per CDR3 protein. This sample has about 690,000 distinct CDR3 sequences, with roughly 43% found just once. Germline CDR1 reads MNHNY; CDR2 reads SVGAGI (reference sequence). The CDR3 contains 17 residues. The junction had 12 bases not matched to a gene; V was cut back by 2 bases and J by 5 bases. The chain couples TRBV6-6 to TRBJ2-1; 7 bases are shared with TRBD2. The source is a man aged 80 or over in good health. Sequencing input: blood. CDR3 coding DNA: TGTGCCAGCAGTTACACGCCGGGACTACAAGGACACAATGAGCAGTTCTTC. It specifies CASSYTPGLQGHNEQFF.